This TCR beta chain came from a study of early T cells in non-severe SARS-CoV-2 infection. General study findings and limits: Comparison of clonotypes with VDJdb favored anti-spike CD8 responses while missing private and CD4 specificities.

Molecules of cDNA were individually given unique molecular identifiers that were attached to them. TCRdb used MiXCR to reprocess the 5' RACE reads, holding one entry per CDR3 protein. This table holds 70,000 to 90,000 distinct CDR3 sequences, just under 15% found once. Germline V lookup: CDR1 MDHEN, CDR2 SYDVKM. With 5 bases removed from V and 1 base from J, the gap between germline ends came to 20 bases. The CDR3 loop spans 17 amino acids. This clonotype was counted many times. The antigen remains undetermined. The sequence was collected from an adult who was a healthcare worker with PCR-confirmed SARS-CoV-2 infection or an uninfected control (not recorded which). This sequence joins TRBV28 and TRBJ2-5; D remains ambiguous. Sequenced input: whole blood. The CDR3 DNA is TGTGCCAGCAGTACCACCCTCGGGCGGTTGGCCCAAGAGACCCAGTACTTC. Amino acid sequence: CASSTTLGRLAQETQYF.